Reported below is one T cell receptor beta chain. The V gene lost 6 bases and the J gene lost 9 bases, with 15 bases spanning the gap. CDR3 length equals 14 residues. CDR1 is ENHRY, CDR2 SYGVKD, per germline. The authors' processing: Cell counts per sample came from amplifying reference gene primers. Method: immunoSEQ multiplex PCR; TCRdb's copy keeps in-frame clones and lacks some. Clone size and the V and J calls come from that table; the DNA yielded D and trimming. The sample holds about 180,000 clones, about 86% seen once. The data were taken from a study of blood T cell repertoires in COVID-19. Study information: Some COVID-19 samples were acute and others convalescent; all came from the United States, Italy and Spain.

This receptor was obtained from a woman in her twenties or thirties with active or convalescent COVID-19. Sequencing was done on a sample of peripheral blood. The chain has TRBV10-3 and TRBJ1-6, with D uncertain. CDR3 sequence reads: CAIRPEVSGSPLHF. CDR3 nucleotides: TGTGCCATCAGACCCGAAGTTTCGGGTTCACCCCTCCACTTT.